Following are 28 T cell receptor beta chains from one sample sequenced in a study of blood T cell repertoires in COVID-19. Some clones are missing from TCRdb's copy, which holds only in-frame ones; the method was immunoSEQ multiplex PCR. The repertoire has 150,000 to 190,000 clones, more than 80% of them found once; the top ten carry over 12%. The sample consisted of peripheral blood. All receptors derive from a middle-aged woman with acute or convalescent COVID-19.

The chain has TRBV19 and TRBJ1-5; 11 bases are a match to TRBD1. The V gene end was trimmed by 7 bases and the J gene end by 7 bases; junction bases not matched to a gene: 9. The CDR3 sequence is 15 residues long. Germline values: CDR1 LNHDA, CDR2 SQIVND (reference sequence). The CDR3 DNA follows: TGTGCCAGTATTTCCGGGACAGGGGGGCCCCAGCCCCAGCATTTT. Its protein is CASISGTGGPQPQHF. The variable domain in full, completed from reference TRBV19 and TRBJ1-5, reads DGGITQSPKYLFRKEGQNVTLSCEQNLNHDAMYWYRQDPGQGLRLIYYSQIVNDFQKGDIAEGYSVSREKKESFPLTVTSAQKNPTAFYLCASISGTGGPQPQHFGDGTRLSIL.

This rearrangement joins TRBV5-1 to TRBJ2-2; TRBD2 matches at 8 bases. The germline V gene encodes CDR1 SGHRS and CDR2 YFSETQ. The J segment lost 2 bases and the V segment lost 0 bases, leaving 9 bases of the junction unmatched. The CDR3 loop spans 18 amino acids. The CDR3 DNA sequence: TGCGCCAGCAGCTTGGCCTTTCAGCGGGGGACCAACACCGGGGAGCTGTTTTTT. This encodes CASSLAFQRGTNTGELFF. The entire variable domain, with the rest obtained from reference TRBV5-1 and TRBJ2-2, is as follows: KAGVTQTPRYLIKTRGQQVTLSCSPISGHRSVSWYQQTPGQGLQFLFEYFSETQRNKGNFPGRFSGRQFSNSRSEMNVSTLELGDSALYLCASSLAFQRGTNTGELFFGEGSRLTVL.

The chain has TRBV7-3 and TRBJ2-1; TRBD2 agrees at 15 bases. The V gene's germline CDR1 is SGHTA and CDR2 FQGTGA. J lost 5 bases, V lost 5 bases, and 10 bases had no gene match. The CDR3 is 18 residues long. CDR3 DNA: TGTGCCAGCAGCACCAAGGGGACTAGCGGGAGGAGGAACAATGAGCAGTTCTTC. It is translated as CASSTKGTSGRRNNEQFF.

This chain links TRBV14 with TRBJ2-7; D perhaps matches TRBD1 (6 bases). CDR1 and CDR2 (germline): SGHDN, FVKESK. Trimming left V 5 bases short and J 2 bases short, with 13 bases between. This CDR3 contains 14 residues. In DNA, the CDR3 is TGTGCCAGCAGCGAAAGGACAGCCACCTACGAGCAGTACTTC. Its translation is CASSERTATYEQYF.

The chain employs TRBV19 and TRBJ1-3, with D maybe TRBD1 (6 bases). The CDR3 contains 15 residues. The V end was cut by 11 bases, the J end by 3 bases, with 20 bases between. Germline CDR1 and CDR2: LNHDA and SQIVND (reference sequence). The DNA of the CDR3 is TGTGCCTCCAAGGGGCCCACAGGGATTGGAAACACCATATATTTT. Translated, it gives CASKGPTGIGNTIYF.

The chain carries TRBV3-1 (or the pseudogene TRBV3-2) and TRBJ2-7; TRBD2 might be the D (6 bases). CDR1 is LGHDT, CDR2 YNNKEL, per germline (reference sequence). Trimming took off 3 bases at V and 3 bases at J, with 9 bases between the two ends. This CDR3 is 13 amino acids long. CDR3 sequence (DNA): TGTGCCAGCAGCCATTCGGACTACTACGAGCAGTACTTC. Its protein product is CASSHSDYYEQYF.

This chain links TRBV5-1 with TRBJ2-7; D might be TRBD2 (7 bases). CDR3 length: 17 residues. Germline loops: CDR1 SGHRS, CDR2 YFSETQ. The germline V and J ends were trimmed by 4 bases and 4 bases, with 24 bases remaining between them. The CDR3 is CASSPMGGTQTVYEQYF. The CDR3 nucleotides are TGCGCCAGCAGCCCCATGGGGGGGACACAAACCGTTTACGAGCAGTACTTC.

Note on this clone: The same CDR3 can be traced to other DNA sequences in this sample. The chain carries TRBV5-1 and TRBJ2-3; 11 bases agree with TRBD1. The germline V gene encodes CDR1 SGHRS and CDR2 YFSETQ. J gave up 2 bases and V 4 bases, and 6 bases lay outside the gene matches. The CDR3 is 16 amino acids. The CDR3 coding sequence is TGCGCCAGCAGCCCAGGGACAGGGGGGTCCACAGATACGCAGTATTTT. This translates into CASSPGTGGSTDTQYF.

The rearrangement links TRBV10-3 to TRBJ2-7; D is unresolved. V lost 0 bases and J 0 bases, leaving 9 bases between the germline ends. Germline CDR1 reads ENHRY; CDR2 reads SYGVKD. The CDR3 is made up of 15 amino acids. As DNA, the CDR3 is TGTGCCATCAGTGAGTCTGGCGGCCCCTCCTACGAGCAGTACTTC. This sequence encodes CAISESGGPSYEQYF.

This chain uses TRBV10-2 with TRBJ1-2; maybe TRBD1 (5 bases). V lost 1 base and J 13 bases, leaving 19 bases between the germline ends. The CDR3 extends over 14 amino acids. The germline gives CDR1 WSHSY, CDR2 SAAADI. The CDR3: CASSELMGSGSSTF. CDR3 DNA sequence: TGCGCCAGCAGTGAGTTGATGGGGTCAGGGTCGAGCACCTTC.

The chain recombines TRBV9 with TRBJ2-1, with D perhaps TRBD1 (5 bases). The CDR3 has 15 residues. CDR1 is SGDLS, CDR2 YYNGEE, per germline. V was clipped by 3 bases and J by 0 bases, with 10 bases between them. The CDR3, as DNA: TGTGCCAGCAGCGAAGGGGCTTACTCCTACAATGAGCAGTTCTTC. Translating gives CASSEGAYSYNEQFF. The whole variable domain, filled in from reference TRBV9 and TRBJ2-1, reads DSGVTQTPKHLITATGQRVTLRCSPRSGDLSVYWYQQSLDQGLQFLIQYYNGEERAKGNILERFSAQQFPDLHSELNLSSLELGDSALYFCASSEGAYSYNEQFFGPGTRLTVL.

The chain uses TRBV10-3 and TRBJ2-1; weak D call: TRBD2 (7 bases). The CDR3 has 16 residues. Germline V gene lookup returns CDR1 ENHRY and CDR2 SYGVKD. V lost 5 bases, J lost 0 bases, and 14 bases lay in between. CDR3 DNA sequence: TGTGCCATCAGTAATAGTAGGGGGGGCTCCTACAATGAGCAGTTCTTC. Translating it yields CAISNSRGGSYNEQFF.

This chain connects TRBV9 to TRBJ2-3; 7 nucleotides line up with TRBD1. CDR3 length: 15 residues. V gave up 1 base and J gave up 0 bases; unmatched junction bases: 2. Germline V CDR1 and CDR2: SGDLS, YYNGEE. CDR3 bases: TGTGCCAGCAGCGTACACAGGGGTAGCACAGATACGCAGTATTTT. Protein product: CASSVHRGSTDTQYF.

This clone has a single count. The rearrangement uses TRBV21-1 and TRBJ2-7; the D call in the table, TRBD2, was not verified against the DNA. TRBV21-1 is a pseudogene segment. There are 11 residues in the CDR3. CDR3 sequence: CASSLLREQYF. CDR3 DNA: TGTGCCAGCAGCTTACTCCGGGAGCAGTACTTC.

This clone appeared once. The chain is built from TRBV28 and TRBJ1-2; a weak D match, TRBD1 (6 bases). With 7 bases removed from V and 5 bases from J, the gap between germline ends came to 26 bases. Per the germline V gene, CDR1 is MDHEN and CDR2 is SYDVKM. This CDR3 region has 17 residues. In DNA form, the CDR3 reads TGTGCCAGCACCGAGCCGACAGGCCGCCGTTTTGTTTATGGCTACACCTTC. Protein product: CASTEPTGRRFVYGYTF.

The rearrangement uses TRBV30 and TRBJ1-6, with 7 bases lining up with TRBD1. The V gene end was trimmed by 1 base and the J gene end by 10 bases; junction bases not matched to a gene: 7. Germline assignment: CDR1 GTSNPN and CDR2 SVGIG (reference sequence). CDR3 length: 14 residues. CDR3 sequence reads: CAWSGMTGRSPLHF. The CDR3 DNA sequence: TGTGCCTGGAGTGGAATGACAGGGAGATCACCCCTCCACTTT.

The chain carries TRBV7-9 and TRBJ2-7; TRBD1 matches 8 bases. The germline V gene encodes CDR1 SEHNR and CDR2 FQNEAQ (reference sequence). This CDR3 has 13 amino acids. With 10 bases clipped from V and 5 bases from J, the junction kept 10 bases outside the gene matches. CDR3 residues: CATRDRSSDEQYF. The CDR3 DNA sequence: TGTGCCACAAGGGACAGGTCATCGGACGAGCAGTACTTC.

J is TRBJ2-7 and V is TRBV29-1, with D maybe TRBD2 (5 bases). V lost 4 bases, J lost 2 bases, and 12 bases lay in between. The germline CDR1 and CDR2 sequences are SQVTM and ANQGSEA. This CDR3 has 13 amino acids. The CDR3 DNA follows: TGCAGCGTTGTTTGGCAGGAGGCCTACGAGCAGTACTTC. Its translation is CSVVWQEAYEQYF.

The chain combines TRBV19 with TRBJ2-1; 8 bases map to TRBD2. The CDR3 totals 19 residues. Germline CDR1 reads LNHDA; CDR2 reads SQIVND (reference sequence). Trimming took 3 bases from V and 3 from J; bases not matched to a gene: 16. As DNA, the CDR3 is TGTGCCAGTAGTATCATGGGACTAGGGAGGGCGGTAAACTACAATGAGCAGTTCTTC. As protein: CASSIMGLGRAVNYNEQFF.

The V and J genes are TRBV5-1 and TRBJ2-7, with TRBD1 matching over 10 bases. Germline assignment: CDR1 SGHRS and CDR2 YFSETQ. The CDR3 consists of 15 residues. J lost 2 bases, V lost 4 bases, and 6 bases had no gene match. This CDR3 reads CASSEGQGKTYEQYF. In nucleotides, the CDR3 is TGCGCCAGCAGCGAGGGACAGGGGAAAACCTACGAGCAGTACTTC.

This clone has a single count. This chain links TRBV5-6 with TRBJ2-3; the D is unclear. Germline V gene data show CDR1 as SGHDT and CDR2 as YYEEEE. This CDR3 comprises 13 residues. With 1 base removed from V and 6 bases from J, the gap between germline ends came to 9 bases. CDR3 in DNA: TGTGCCAGCAGCTTGCGTCTCGCGGATACGCAGTATTTT. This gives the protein CASSLRLADTQYF.

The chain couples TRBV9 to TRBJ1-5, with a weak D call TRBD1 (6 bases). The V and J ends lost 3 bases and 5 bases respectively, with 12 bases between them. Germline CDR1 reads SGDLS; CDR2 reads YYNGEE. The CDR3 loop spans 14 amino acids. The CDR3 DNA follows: TGTGCCAGCAGCGCTACAGGGTCCCATCAGCCCCAGCATTTT. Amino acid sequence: CASSATGSHQPQHF.

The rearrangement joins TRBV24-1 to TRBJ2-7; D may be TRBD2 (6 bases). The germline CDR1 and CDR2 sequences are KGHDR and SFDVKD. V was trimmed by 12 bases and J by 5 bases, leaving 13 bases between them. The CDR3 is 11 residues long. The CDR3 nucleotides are TGTGCCGTCACGGGCGGGGACGAGCAGTACTTC. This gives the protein CAVTGGDEQYF.

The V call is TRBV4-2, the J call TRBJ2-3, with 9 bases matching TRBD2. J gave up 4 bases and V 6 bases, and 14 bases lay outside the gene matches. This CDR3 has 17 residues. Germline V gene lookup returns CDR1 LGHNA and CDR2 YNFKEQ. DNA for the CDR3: TGTGCCAGCAGTGACAATAGCGGGAGAGGGGGCGCAGATACGCAGTATTTT. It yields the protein CASSDNSGRGGADTQYF.

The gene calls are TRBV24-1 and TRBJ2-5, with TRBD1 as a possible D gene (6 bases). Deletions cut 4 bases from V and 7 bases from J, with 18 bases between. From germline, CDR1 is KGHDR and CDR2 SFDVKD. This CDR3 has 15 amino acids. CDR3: CATSESGTKYGTQYF. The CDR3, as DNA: TGTGCCACCAGTGAATCCGGGACAAAATACGGGACCCAGTACTTC.

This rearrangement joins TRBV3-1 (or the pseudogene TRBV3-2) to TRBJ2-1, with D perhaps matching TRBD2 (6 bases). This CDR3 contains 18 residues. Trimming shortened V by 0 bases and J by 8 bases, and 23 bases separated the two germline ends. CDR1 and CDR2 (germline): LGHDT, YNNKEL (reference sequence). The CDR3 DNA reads TGTGCCAGCAGCCAAGATCTCTTTTTGGGGGGACCCTGGGATGAGCAGTTCTTC. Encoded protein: CASSQDLFLGGPWDEQFF.

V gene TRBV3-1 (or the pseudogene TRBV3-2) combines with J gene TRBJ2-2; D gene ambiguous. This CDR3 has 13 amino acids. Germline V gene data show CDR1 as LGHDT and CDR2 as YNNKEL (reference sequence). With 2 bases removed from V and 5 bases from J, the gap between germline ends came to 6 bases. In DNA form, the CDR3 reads TGTGCCAGCAGCCAACTAGGTACCGGGGAGCTGTTTTTT. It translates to CASSQLGTGELFF.

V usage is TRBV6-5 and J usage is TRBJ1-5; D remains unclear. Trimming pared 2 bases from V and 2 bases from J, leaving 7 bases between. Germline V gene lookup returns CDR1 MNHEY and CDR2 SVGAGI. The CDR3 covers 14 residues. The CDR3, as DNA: TGTGCCAGCAGTTACCGGGGTGGCAATCAGCCCCAGCATTTT. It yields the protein CASSYRGGNQPQHF.